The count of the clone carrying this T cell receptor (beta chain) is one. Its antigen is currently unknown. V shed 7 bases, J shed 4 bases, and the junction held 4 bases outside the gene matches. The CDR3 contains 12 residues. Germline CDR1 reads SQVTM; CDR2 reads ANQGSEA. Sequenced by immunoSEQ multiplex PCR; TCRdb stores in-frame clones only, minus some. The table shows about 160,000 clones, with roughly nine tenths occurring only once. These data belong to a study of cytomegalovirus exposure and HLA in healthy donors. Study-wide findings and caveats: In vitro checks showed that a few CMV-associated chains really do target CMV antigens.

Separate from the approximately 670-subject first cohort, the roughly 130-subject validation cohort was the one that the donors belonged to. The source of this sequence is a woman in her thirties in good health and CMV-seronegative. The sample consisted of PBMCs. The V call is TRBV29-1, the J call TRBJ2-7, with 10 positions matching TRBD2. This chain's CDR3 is CSAKLAGYEQYF. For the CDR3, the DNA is TGCAGCGCGAAACTAGCGGGGTACGAGCAGTACTTC.